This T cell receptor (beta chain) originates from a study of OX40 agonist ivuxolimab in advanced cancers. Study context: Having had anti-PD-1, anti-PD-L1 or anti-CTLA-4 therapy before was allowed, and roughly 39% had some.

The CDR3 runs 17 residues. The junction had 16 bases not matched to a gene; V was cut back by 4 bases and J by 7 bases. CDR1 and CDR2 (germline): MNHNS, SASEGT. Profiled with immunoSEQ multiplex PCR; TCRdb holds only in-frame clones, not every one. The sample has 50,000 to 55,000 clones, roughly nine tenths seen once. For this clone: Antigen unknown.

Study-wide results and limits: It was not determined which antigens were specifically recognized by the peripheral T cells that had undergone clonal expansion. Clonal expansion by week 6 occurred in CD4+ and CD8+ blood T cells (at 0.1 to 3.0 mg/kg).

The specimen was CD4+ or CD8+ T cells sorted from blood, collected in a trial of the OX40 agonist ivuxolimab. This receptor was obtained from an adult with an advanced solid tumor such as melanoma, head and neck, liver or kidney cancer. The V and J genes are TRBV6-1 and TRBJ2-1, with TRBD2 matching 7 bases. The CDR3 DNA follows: TGTGCCAGCAGTGGGCCCCCCGAGGGAGGGCCTCATAATGAGCAGTTCTTC. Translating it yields CASSGPPEGGPHNEQFF.